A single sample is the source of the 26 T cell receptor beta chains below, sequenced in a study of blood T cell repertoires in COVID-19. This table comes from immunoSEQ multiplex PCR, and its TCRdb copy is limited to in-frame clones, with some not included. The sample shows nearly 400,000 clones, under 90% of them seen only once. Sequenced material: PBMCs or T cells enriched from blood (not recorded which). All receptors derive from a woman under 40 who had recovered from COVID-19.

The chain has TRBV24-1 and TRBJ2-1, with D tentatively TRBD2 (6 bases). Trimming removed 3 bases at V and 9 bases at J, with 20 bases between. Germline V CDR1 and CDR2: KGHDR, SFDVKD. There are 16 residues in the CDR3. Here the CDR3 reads CATSDPHIASGREQFF. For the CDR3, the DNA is TGTGCCACCAGTGATCCGCACATCGCCAGCGGGCGTGAGCAGTTCTTC.

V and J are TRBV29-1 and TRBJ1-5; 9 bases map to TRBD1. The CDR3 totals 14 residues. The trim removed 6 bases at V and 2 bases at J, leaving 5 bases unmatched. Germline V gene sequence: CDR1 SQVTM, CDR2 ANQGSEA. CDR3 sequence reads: CSVGTGKGNQPQHF. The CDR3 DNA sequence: TGCAGCGTCGGGACAGGGAAGGGCAATCAGCCCCAGCATTTT.

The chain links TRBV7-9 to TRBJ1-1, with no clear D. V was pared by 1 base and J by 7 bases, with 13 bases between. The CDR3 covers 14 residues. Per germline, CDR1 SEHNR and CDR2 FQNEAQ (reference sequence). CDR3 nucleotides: TGTGCCAGCAGCTTAGAAGGAGCTTTCAGTGAAGCTTTCTTT. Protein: CASSLEGAFSEAFF.

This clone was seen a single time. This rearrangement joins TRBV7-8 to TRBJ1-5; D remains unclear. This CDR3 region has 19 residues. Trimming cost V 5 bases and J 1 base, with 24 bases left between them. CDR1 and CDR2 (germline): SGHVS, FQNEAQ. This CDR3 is CASSPARPQTRLSNQPQHF. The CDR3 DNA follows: TGTGCCAGCAGCCCCGCCCGACCGCAGACGAGGCTGAGCAATCAGCCCCAGCATTTT.

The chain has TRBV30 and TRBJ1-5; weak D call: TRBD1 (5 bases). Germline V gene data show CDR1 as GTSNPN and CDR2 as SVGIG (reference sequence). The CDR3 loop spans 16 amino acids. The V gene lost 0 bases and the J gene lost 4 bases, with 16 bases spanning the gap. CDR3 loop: CAWSVRPLTENQPQHF. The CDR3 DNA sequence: TGTGCCTGGAGTGTACGGCCCCTGACAGAAAATCAGCCCCAGCATTTT.

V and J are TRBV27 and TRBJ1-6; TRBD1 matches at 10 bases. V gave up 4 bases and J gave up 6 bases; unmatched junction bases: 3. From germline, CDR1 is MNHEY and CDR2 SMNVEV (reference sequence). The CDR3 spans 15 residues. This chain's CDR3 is CASSWTGGRNSPLHF. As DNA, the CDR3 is TGTGCCAGCAGTTGGACAGGGGGTCGTAATTCACCCCTCCACTTT.

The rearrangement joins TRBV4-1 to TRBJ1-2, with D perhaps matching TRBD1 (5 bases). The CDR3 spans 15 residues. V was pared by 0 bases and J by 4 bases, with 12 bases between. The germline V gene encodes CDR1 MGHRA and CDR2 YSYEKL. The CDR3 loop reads CASSQEGQSLYGYTF. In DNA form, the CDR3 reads TGCGCCAGCAGCCAAGAGGGGCAGAGTCTCTATGGCTACACCTTC.

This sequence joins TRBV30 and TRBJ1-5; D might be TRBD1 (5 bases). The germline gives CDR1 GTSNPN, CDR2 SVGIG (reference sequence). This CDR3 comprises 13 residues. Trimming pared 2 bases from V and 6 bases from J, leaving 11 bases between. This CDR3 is CAWSPGLSQPQHF. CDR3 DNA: TGTGCCTGGAGTCCGGGACTTTCTCAGCCCCAGCATTTT.

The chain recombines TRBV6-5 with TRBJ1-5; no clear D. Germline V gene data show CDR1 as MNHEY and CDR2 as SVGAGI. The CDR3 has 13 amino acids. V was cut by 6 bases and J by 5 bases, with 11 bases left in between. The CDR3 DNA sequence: TGTGCCAGCAGCCAAGGAGCCCATCAGCCCCAGCATTTT. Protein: CASSQGAHQPQHF.

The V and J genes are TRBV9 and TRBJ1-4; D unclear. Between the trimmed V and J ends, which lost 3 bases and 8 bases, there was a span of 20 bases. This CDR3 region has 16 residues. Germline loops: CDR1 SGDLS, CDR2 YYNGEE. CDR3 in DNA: TGTGCCAGCAGCGAGACTAACGGGGAGGGCTTGGAAAAACTGTTTTTT. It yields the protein CASSETNGEGLEKLFF.

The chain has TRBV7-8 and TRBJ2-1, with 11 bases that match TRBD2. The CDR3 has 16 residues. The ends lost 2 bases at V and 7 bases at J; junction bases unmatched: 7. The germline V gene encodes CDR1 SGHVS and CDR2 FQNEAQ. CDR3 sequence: CASSLRKLAGDNEQFF. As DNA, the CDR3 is TGTGCCAGCAGCTTAAGAAAACTAGCGGGAGATAATGAGCAGTTCTTC.

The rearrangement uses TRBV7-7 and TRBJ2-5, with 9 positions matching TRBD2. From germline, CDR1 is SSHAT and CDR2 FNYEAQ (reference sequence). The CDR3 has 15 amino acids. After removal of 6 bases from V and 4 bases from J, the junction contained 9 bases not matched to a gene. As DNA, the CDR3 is TGTGCCAGCAGTTCTACAGGCGGGGGGGTAGAGACCCAGTACTTC. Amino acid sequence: CASSSTGGGVETQYF.

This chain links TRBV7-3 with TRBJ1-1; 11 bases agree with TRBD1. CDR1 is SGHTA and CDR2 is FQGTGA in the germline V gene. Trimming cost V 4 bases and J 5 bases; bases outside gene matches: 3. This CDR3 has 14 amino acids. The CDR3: CASSSGQGATEAFF. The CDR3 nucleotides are TGTGCCAGCAGCTCCGGACAGGGGGCTACTGAAGCTTTCTTT.

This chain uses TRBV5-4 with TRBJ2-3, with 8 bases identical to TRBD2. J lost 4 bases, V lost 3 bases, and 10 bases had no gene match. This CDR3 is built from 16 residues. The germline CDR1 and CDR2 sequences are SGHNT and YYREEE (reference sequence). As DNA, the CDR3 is TGTGCCAGCAGCTCCTCCGGGACTAGATCGTCAGATACGCAGTATTTT. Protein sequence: CASSSSGTRSSDTQYF.

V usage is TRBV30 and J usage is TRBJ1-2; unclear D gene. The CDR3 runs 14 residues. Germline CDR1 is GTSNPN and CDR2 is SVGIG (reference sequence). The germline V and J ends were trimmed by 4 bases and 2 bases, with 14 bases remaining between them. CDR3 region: CAWMGPAGNYGYTF. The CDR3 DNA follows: TGTGCCTGGATGGGCCCAGCGGGAAACTATGGCTACACCTTC.

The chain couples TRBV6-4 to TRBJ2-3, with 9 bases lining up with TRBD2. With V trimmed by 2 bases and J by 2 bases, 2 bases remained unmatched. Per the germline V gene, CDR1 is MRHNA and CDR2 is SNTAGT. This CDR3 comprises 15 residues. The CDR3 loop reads CASSDGGRDTDTQYF. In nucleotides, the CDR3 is TGTGCCAGCAGTGACGGCGGGAGGGACACAGATACGCAGTATTTT.

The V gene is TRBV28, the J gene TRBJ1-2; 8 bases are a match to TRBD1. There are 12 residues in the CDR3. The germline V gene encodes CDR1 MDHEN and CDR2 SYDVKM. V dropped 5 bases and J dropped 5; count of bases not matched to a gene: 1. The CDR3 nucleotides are TGTGCCAGCAGTAACAGGGGGTATGGCTACACCTTC. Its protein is CASSNRGYGYTF.

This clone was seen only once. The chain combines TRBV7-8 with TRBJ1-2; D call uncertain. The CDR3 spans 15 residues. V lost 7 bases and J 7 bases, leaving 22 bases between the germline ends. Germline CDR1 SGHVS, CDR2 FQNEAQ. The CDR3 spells CASTRRRETPSGYTF. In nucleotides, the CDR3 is TGTGCCAGCACCCGGAGGAGGGAAACTCCGAGTGGCTACACCTTC.

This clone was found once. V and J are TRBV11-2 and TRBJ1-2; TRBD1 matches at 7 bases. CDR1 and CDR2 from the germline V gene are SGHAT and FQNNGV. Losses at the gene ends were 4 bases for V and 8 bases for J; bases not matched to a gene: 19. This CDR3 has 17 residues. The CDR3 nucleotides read TGTGCCAGCAGCTATATCCAAGTTTCCCAGGGGGGCAGAGGCTACACCTTC. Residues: CASSYIQVSQGGRGYTF. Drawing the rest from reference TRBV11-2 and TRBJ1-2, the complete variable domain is EAGVAQSPRYKIIEKRQSVAFWCNPISGHATLYWYQQILGQGPKLLIQFQNNGVVDDSQLPKDRFSAERLKGVDSTLKIQPAKLEDSAVYLCASSYIQVSQGGRGYTFGSGTRLTVV.

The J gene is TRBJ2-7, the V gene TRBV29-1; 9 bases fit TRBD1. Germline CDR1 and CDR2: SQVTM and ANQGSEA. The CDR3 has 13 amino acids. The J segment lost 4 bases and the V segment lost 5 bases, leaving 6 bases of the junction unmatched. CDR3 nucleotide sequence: TGCAGCGTTACAGGGGGCGGCGGGTACGAGCAGTACTTC. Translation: CSVTGGGGYEQYF.

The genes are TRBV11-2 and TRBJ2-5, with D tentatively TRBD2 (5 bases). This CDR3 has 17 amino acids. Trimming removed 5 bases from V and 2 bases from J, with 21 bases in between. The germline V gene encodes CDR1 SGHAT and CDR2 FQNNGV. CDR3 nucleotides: TGTGCCAGCAGCAAACTTGGACGGGCGGGTAGGCAAGAGACCCAGTACTTC. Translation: CASSKLGRAGRQETQYF.

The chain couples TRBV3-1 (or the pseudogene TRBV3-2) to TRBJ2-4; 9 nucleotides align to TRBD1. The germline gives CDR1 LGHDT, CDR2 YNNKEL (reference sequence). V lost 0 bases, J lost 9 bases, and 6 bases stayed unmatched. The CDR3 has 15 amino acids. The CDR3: CASSQESRTGAIQYF. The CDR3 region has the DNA TGTGCCAGCAGCCAAGAGAGTCGGACAGGGGCCATTCAGTACTTC.

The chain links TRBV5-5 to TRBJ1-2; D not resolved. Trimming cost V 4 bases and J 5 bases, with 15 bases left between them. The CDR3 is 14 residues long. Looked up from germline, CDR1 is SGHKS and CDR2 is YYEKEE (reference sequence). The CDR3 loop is CASSPTPTGYGYTF. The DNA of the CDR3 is TGTGCCAGCAGCCCAACGCCGACGGGTTATGGCTACACCTTC.

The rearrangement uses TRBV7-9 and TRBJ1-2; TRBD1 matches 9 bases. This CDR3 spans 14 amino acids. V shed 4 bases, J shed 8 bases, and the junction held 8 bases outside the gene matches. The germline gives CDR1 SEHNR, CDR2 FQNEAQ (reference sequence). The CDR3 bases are TGTGCCAGCAGCTCGGGACAGGGAGAGAGAGGCTACACCTTC. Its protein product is CASSSGQGERGYTF.

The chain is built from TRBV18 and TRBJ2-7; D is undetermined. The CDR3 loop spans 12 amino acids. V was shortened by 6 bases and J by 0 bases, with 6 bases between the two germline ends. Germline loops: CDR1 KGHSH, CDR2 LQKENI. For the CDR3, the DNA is TGTGCCAGCTCTTACGGCTCCTACGAGCAGTACTTC. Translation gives CASSYGSYEQYF.

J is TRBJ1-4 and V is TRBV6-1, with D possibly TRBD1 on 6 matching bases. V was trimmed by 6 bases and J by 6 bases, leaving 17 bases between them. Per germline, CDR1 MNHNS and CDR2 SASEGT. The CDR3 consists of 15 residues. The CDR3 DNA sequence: TGTGCCAGCAGGAACCTACAGGGTTTAGATGAAAAACTGTTTTTT. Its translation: CASRNLQGLDEKLFF.